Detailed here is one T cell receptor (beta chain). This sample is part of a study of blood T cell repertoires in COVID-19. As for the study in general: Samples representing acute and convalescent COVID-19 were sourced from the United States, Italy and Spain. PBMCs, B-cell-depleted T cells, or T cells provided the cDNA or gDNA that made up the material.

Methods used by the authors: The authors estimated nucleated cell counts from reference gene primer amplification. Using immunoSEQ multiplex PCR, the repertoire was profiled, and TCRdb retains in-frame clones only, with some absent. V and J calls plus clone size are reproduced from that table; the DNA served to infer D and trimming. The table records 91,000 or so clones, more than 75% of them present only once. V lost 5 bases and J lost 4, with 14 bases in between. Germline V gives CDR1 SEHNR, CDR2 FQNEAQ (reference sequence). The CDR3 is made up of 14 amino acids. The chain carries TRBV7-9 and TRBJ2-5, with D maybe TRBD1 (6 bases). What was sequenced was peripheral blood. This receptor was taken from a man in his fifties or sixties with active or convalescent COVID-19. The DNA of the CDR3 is TGTGCCAGCAGCCGCCCAGGGGCGAGAGAGACCCAGTACTTC. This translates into CASSRPGARETQYF.